Given below is one T cell receptor beta chain in context. This record comes from a study of shared clonotypes between healthy human individuals. Across the whole study: A couple of women and a few men aged 18 to 49 made up the donors.

CDR3 length: 18 residues. Germline V CDR1 and CDR2: SGHTA, FQGNSA. Trimming cost V 5 bases and J 0 bases, with 22 bases left between them. Authors' analysis steps: Filtering differed because ImmunoSEQ produced junction-only sequences that carried no quality scores. Method: immunoSEQ multiplex PCR; TCRdb's copy keeps in-frame clones and lacks some. From that table come the V and J calls and clone size; the DNA was used to work out D and trimming. The sample comprises about 490,000 clones, 70% to 80% of which are singletons, and around 13% rests with the top ten. The chain carries TRBV7-2 and TRBJ1-1; D remains ambiguous. The specimen was PBMCs. This TCR was recovered from a woman between 35 and 50 years old in good health. Some clones in this sample may be carry-over from other donors' samples. The CDR3 DNA is TGTGCCAGCAGCAAGTTCGCCCTCATAGAGCCAATGAACACTGAAGCTTTCTTT. Residues: CASSKFALIEPMNTEAFF.